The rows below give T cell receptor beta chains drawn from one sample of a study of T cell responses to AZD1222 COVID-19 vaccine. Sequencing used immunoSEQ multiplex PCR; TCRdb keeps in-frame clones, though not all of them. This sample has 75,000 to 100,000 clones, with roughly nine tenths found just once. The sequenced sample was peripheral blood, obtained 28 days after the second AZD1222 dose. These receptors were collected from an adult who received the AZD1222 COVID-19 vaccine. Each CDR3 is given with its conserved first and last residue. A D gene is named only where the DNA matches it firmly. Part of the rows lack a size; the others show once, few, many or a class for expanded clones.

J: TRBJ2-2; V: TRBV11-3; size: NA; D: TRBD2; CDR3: CASSLERGQRGRTNTGELFF; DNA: TGTGCCAGCAGCTTAGAAAGGGGTCAGCGGGGCAGAACGAACACCGGGGAGCTGTTTTTT
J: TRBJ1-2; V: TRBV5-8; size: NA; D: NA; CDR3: CASSTYQLDGYTF; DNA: TGTGCCAGCAGCACATACCAATTGGATGGCTACACCTTC
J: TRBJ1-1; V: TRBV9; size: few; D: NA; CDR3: CASSLKNTVADTEAFF; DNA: TGTGCCAGCAGCCTAAAAAATACAGTAGCGGACACTGAAGCTTTCTTT
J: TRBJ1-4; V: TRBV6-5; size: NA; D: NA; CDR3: CASSYSGGPSEKLFF; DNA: TGTGCCAGCAGTTACTCTGGGGGGCCTAGTGAAAAACTGTTTTTT
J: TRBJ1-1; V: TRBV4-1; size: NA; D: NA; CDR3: CASSHPRNTEAFF; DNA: TGCGCCAGCAGCCACCCAAGGAACACTGAAGCTTTCTTT
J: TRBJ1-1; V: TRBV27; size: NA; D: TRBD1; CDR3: CASSPRDRGRGTEAFF; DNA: TGTGCCAGCAGTCCAAGGGACAGGGGTAGGGGGACTGAAGCTTTCTTT
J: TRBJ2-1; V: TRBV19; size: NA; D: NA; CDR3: CASSIGLSSYNEQFF; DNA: TGTGCCAGTAGTATCGGGCTAAGCTCCTACAATGAGCAGTTCTTC
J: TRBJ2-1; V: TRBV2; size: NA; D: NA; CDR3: CASRPPPTGGLRDEQFF; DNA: TGTGCCAGCAGGCCACCCCCAACAGGTGGTCTACGGGATGAGCAGTTCTTC
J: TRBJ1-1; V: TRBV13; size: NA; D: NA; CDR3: CASSSDTSSQNTEAFF; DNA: TGTGCCAGCAGCTCAGATACCAGCAGCCAGAACACTGAAGCTTTCTTT
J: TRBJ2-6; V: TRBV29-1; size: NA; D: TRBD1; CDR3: CSAPLDRAFSGANVLTF; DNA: TGCAGCGCCCCATTAGACAGGGCCTTCTCTGGGGCCAACGTCCTGACTTTC
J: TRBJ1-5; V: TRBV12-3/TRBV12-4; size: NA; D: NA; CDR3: CASSQYSNQPQHF; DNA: TGTGCCAGCAGTCAATATAGCAATCAGCCCCAGCATTTT
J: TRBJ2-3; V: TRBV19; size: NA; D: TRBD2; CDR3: CASSINAGGSTDTQYF; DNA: TGTGCCAGTAGTATTAATGCGGGGGGGAGCACAGATACGCAGTATTTT
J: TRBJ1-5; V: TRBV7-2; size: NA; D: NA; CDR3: CASSLGPYQPQHF; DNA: TGTGCCAGCAGCTTAGGCCCATATCAGCCCCAGCATTTT
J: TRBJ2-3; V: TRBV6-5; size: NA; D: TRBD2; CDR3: CASRGLGGADTQYF; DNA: TGTGCCAGCAGGGGACTAGGTGGGGCAGATACGCAGTATTTT
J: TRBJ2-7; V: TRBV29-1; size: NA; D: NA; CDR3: CSVAFGSPAYEQYF; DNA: TGCAGCGTTGCGTTTGGATCGCCAGCCTACGAGCAGTACTTC
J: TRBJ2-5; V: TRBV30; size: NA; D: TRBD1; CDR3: CAWSLGTGGETQYF; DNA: TGTGCCTGGAGCCTCGGGACAGGGGGCGAGACCCAGTACTTC
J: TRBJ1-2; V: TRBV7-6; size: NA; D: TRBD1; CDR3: CASSLGTGGNYGYTF; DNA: TGTGCCAGCAGCTTAGGGACAGGGGGTAACTATGGCTACACCTTC
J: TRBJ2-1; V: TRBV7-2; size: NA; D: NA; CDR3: CASSLEGAVKYNEQFF; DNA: TGTGCCAGCAGCTTAGAAGGGGCAGTTAAGTACAATGAGCAGTTCTTC
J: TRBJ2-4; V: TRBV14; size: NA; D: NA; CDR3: CASSQEVGGAKNIQYF; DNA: TGTGCCAGCAGCCAAGAAGTAGGGGGGGCCAAAAACATTCAGTACTTC
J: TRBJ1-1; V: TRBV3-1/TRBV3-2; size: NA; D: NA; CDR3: CASSQQRGSGSISNTEAFF; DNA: TGTGCCAGCAGCCAGCAGCGAGGTTCCGGGTCCATTTCGAACACTGAAGCTTTCTTT
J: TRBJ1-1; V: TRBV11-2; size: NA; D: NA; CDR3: CASSLQNTEAFF; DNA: TGTGCCAGCAGCTTACAGAACACTGAAGCTTTCTTT
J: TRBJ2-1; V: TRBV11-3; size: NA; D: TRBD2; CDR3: CASSSERGSSYNEQFF; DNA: TGTGCCAGCAGCTCCGAGCGGGGGAGCTCCTACAATGAGCAGTTCTTC
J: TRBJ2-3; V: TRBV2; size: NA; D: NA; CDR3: CASSASSRTDTQYF; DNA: TGTGCCAGCAGTGCATCGTCCCGCACAGATACGCAGTATTTT